What follows are 12 T cell receptor beta chains derived from one specimen sequenced in a study of blood T cell repertoires in COVID-19. Libraries were prepared by immunoSEQ multiplex PCR; TCRdb keeps only in-frame clonotypes and omits some of them. This table has more than 150,000 clones, about 88% appearing once. The sequenced material came from PBMCs or T cells enriched from blood (not recorded which). These receptors were taken from a woman aged 45-59 years who had recovered from COVID-19.

The CDR3 DNA reads as TGTGCCAGCAGCCTCCGGGGGTGGCGGTCACCCCTCCACTTT. It translates to CASSLRGWRSPLHF. The chain links TRBV3-1 (or the pseudogene TRBV3-2) to TRBJ1-6; TRBD1 is a possible D gene (5 bases). The CDR3 sequence is 14 residues long. From germline, CDR1 is LGHDT and CDR2 YNNKEL (reference sequence). Trimming removed 4 bases from V and 10 bases from J, with 14 bases in between.

The chain combines TRBV5-4 with TRBJ1-2; TRBD1 might be the D (6 bases). Germline assignment: CDR1 SGHNT and CDR2 YYREEE (reference sequence). The CDR3 has 16 amino acids. Trimming pared 0 bases from V and 5 bases from J, leaving 17 bases between. The CDR3 loop reads CASSLAGGGASYGYTF. The CDR3 DNA reads as TGTGCCAGCAGCTTGGCCGGTGGGGGCGCTTCATATGGCTACACCTTC.

This clone was observed a few times. In DNA form, the CDR3 reads TGCGCCAGCAGTAAACGAGCGGAATTTTCCTACAATGAGCAGTTCTTC. Translating gives CASSKRAEFSYNEQFF. The V call is TRBV5-1, the J call TRBJ2-1, with D perhaps matching TRBD2 (5 bases). Germline lookup yields CDR1 SGHRS and CDR2 YFSETQ. CDR3 length: 16 residues. V gave up 5 bases and J gave up 1 base, with 16 bases separating them. The whole variable domain, filled in from reference TRBV5-1 and TRBJ2-1, reads KAGVTQTPRYLIKTRGQQVTLSCSPISGHRSVSWYQQTPGQGLQFLFEYFSETQRNKGNFPGRFSGRQFSNSRSEMNVSTLELGDSALYLCASSKRAEFSYNEQFFGPGTRLTVL.

J is TRBJ2-1 and V is TRBV5-1, with D perhaps matching TRBD1 (6 bases). CDR1 and CDR2 (germline): SGHRS, YFSETQ. The CDR3 contains 15 residues. Trimming took 3 bases from V and 0 from J, leaving 10 bases between them. The chain's CDR3 is CASSWTESSYNEQFF. The CDR3, as DNA: TGCGCCAGCAGCTGGACAGAGAGCTCCTACAATGAGCAGTTCTTC. The variable domain in full, completed from reference TRBV5-1 and TRBJ2-1, reads KAGVTQTPRYLIKTRGQQVTLSCSPISGHRSVSWYQQTPGQGLQFLFEYFSETQRNKGNFPGRFSGRQFSNSRSEMNVSTLELGDSALYLCASSWTESSYNEQFFGPGTRLTVL.

The chain uses TRBV7-9 and TRBJ1-2; D is perhaps TRBD1 (5 bases). Germline-derived CDR1 and CDR2 are SEHNR and FQNEAQ (reference sequence). Trimming took off 1 base at V and 4 bases at J, with 7 bases between the two ends. This CDR3 has 13 amino acids. This chain's CDR3 is CASSLDGAYGYTF. The DNA of the CDR3 is TGTGCCAGCAGCTTAGATGGGGCCTATGGCTACACCTTC.

V usage is TRBV5-4 and J usage is TRBJ2-1, with 14 bases lining up with TRBD2. V was pared by 3 bases and J by 9 bases, with 8 bases of the junction left unmatched. The CDR3 length is 16 residues. Germline V gene data show CDR1 as SGHNT and CDR2 as YYREEE (reference sequence). CDR3 coding DNA: TGTGCCAGCAGCTCCAGGACTAGCGGGAGGTTTGGTGAGCAGTTCTTC. Translated: CASSSRTSGRFGEQFF.

The rearrangement joins TRBV7-9 to TRBJ1-2, with unresolved D. This CDR3 has 15 residues. CDR1 and CDR2 from the germline V gene are SEHNR and FQNEAQ (reference sequence). V lost 1 base and J lost 8, with 17 bases in between. Written as DNA, the CDR3 is TGTGCCAGCAGCTTAGAAGGGCGGGGTCCGCAGGGCTACACCTTC. This gives the protein CASSLEGRGPQGYTF.

The chain carries TRBV15 and TRBJ2-7; TRBD1 aligns across 9 bases. The germline gives CDR1 LNHNV, CDR2 YYDKDF (reference sequence). This CDR3 is 16 amino acids long. V lost 0 bases and J lost 2; bases outside the gene matches: 5. The CDR3 DNA reads as TGTGCCACCAGCAGAGATCTGCGGACAGGGGCCTACGAGCAGTACTTC. Amino acid sequence: CATSRDLRTGAYEQYF.

The sample holds one count of this clone. CDR3 residues: CASSIRDRPYTEAFF. In DNA, the CDR3 is TGTGCCAGTAGTATCCGGGACAGGCCATACACTGAAGCTTTCTTT. V and J are TRBV19 and TRBJ1-1; 8 nucleotides match TRBD1. The V and J ends lost 3 bases and 3 bases, in that order; junction bases with no gene match: 6. This CDR3 has 15 amino acids. Per the germline V gene, CDR1 is LNHDA and CDR2 is SQIVND (reference sequence).

As DNA, the CDR3 is TGTGCCAGTAGTCACCGGGACAGGAACACTGAAGCTTTCTTT. As protein: CASSHRDRNTEAFF. The V and J genes are TRBV19 and TRBJ1-1; 7 bases agree with TRBD1. The length of the CDR3 is 14 residues. V shed 5 bases, J shed 1 base, and the junction held 4 bases outside the gene matches. Per germline, CDR1 LNHDA and CDR2 SQIVND (reference sequence).

This clone was detected a few times. The J gene is TRBJ2-1, the V gene TRBV7-3; 10 bases line up with TRBD2. The CDR3 consists of 12 residues. V shed 6 bases, J shed 10 bases, and the junction held 3 bases outside the gene matches. The germline gives CDR1 SGHTA, CDR2 FQGTGA. For the CDR3, the DNA is TGTGCCAGCAGTTTTAGCGGGAGGGAGCAGTTCTTC. It is translated as CASSFSGREQFF. The variable domain in full, completed from reference TRBV7-3 and TRBJ2-1, reads GAGVSQTPSNKVTEKGKYVELRCDPISGHTALYWYRQSLGQGPEFLIYFQGTGAADDSGLPNDRFFAVRPEGSVSTLKIQRTERGDSAVYLCASSFSGREQFFGPGTRLTVL.

The genes are TRBV9 and TRBJ2-2, with 9 positions matching TRBD1. This CDR3 contains 16 residues. CDR1 is SGDLS and CDR2 is YYNGEE in the germline V gene. Trimming removed 4 bases from V and 7 bases from J; junction bases left unmatched: 11. The CDR3 bases are TGTGCCAGCAGCACTACAGGGGGCATCATCAGCGGGGAGCTGTTTTTT. Protein sequence: CASSTTGGIISGELFF. The full variable domain, with the rest looked up from reference TRBV9 and TRBJ2-2, is DSGVTQTPKHLITATGQRVTLRCSPRSGDLSVYWYQQSLDQGLQFLIQYYNGEERAKGNILERFSAQQFPDLHSELNLSSLELGDSALYFCASSTTGGIISGELFFGEGSRLTVL.